This T cell receptor (beta chain) was sequenced for a study of early T cells in non-severe SARS-CoV-2 infection. Unique molecular identifier tags were affixed to discrete cDNA molecules. Via MiXCR, TCRdb re-called the 5' RACE reads, giving one row per CDR3 protein. The repertoire holds approximately 62,000 distinct CDR3 sequences, approximately 13% seen once, with roughly 4.6% in the top ten. Germline CDR1 is SGHAT and CDR2 is FQNNGV. Deletions cut 3 bases from V and 0 bases from J, with 5 bases between. This CDR3 comprises 13 residues. The receptor was derived from an adult who was a healthcare worker with PCR-confirmed SARS-CoV-2 infection or an uninfected control (not recorded which). Sequences were obtained from whole blood. The chain carries TRBV11-2 and TRBJ1-2, with no clear D. This CDR3 is CASSFGSNYGYTF. In DNA form, the CDR3 reads TGTGCCAGCAGCTTCGGATCTAACTATGGCTACACCTTC.